These T cell receptor beta chains were read from a single sample in a study of blood T cell repertoires in COVID-19. Using immunoSEQ multiplex PCR, the repertoire was profiled, and TCRdb retains in-frame clones only, with some absent. This table holds 83,000 or so clones, almost 85% found once. The sequencing input was peripheral blood. Source of these receptors: a human donor in a cohort sampled during active COVID-19. CDR3s include the opening cysteine and the closing phenylalanine or tryptophan. D genes are given only for firm matches. Clone size appears in some rows only: once, few, many, or a class for an expanded clone.

D: TRBD1; J: TRBJ2-1; size: once; V: TRBV19; CDR3: CASQQFSTGGTYNEQFF; DNA: TGTGCCAGTCAACAATTTTCGACAGGGGGTACCTACAATGAGCAGTTCTTC
D: -; J: TRBJ1-5; size: -; V: TRBV6-6; CDR3: CASSPLTDSNQPQHF; DNA: TGTGCCAGCAGTCCACTGACGGACAGTAATCAGCCCCAGCATTTT
D: TRBD1; J: TRBJ1-2; size: -; V: TRBV28; CDR3: CASSTTGVYGYTF; DNA: TGTGCCAGCAGTACCACAGGGGTCTATGGCTACACCTTC
D: TRBD2; J: TRBJ2-7; size: -; V: TRBV6-5; CDR3: CASTSPRGGYEQYF; DNA: TGTGCCAGCACCTCCCCTCGGGGGGGCTACGAGCAGTACTTC
D: -; J: TRBJ1-4; size: -; V: TRBV19; CDR3: CASSDGTLNEKLFF; DNA: TGTGCCAGTAGTGACGGGACTTTAAATGAAAAACTGTTTTTT
D: -; J: TRBJ1-2; size: -; V: TRBV21-1; CDR3: CASSNLFLLRDYGYTF; DNA: TGTGCCAGCAGCAATCTCTTCCTCCTGAGGGACTATGGCTACACCTTC
D: -; J: TRBJ2-5; size: -; V: TRBV4-2; CDR3: CASGLGRETQYF; DNA: TGTGCCAGCGGGTTGGGGAGAGAGACCCAGTACTTC
D: -; J: TRBJ2-6; size: -; V: TRBV5-5; CDR3: CASSLWPSGANVLTF; DNA: TGTGCCAGCAGCTTGTGGCCCTCTGGGGCCAACGTCCTGACTTTC
D: TRBD2; J: TRBJ2-7; size: -; V: TRBV27; CDR3: CASSRGDYYEQYF; DNA: TGTGCCAGCAGCCGGGGGGATTACTACGAGCAGTACTTC
D: -; J: TRBJ2-7; size: -; V: TRBV28; CDR3: CASSPRHLYEQYF; DNA: TGTGCCAGCAGTCCCCGACATCTCTACGAGCAGTACTTC
D: -; J: TRBJ2-7; size: -; V: TRBV27; CDR3: CASSFWGRGYEQYF; DNA: TGTGCCAGCAGTTTTTGGGGTCGGGGCTACGAGCAGTACTTC
D: -; J: TRBJ1-6; size: once; V: TRBV15; CDR3: CATSRDGQGGSPLHF; DNA: TGTGCCACCAGCAGAGATGGCCAGGGCGGCTCACCCCTCCACTTT
D: -; J: TRBJ2-1; size: -; V: TRBV7-9; CDR3: CASTFSRTVNNEQFF; DNA: TGTGCCAGCACCTTTTCACGGACAGTAAACAATGAGCAGTTCTTC
D: TRBD1; J: TRBJ2-3; size: few; V: TRBV27; CDR3: CAIATGRADTQYF; DNA: TGTGCCATCGCGACAGGGCGGGCAGATACGCAGTATTTT
D: -; J: TRBJ1-5; size: -; V: TRBV7-9; CDR3: CASSRGGVNQPQHF; DNA: TGTGCCAGCAGCCGAGGGGGGGTCAATCAGCCCCAGCATTTT
D: -; J: TRBJ2-5; size: -; V: TRBV28; CDR3: CASSSDSPPRETQYF; DNA: TGTGCCAGCAGTTCAGACAGTCCACCCAGGGAGACCCAGTACTTC
D: TRBD2; J: TRBJ2-7; size: -; V: TRBV11-2; CDR3: CASSLTGTSPYEQYF; DNA: TGTGCCAGCAGCTTGACCGGGACTAGTCCTTACGAGCAGTACTTC